The clone carrying this T cell receptor (beta chain) was counted many times. TCRdb ran MiXCR on the RT-PCR reads and lists one entry per CDR3 protein. The table includes over 400,000 distinct CDR3 sequences, 16% detected once. This record belongs to a study of patients and donors after allogeneic stem cell transplantation. Germline-derived CDR1 and CDR2 are SGHRS and YFSETQ. The CDR3 contains 14 residues. Trimming cost V 4 bases and J 3 bases, with 13 bases left between them. Specimen: blood, either unsorted or a sorted T cell fraction (not recorded which). V gene TRBV5-1 combines with J gene TRBJ2-5; D call uncertain. The TCR originated in a human donor who was either an allogeneic HSCT recipient or a stem cell or donor lymphocyte infusion donor (not recorded which). It is not recorded whose cells these are; they may come from a transplant donor. This chain's CDR3 is CASSTSGSKETQYF. CDR3 nucleotides: TGCGCCAGCAGCACCTCGGGCAGTAAAGAGACCCAGTACTTC.